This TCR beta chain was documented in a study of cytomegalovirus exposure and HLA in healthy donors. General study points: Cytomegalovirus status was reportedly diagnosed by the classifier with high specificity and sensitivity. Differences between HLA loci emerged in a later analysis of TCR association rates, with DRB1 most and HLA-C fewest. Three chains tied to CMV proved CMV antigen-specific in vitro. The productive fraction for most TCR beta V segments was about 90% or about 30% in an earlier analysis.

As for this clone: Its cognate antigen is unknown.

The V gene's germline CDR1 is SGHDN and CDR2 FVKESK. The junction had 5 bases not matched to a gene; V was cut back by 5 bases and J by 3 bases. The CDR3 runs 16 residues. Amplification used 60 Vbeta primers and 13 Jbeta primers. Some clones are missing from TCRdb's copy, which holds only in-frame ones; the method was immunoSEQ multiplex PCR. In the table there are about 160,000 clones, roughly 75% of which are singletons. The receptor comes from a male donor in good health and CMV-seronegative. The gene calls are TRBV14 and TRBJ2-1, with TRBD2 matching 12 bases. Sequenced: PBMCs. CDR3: CASSSSGRVGYNEQFF. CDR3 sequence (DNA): TGTGCCAGCAGCTCTAGCGGGAGGGTAGGCTACAATGAGCAGTTCTTC.